This TCR beta chain appears in the sequencing data of a study of cytomegalovirus exposure and HLA in healthy donors. The germline V gene encodes CDR1 SGHNT and CDR2 YYREEE (reference sequence). The CDR3 sequence is 15 residues long. V shed 3 bases and J 3 bases; nucleotides not matched to a gene: 4. Primers for the PCR totalled 60 Vbeta and 13 Jbeta. TCRdb's table, derived via immunoSEQ multiplex PCR, lists solely in-frame clones and lacks some. The table lists some 160,000 clones, 70% to 85% of them singletons. Study conclusions and caveats: The authors excluded some V segments, including TRBV6-2 and TRBV6-3, as indistinguishable. HLA allele associations emerged for some 16,000 TCR beta sequences in a later analysis, at 0.05 false discovery rate.

For this clone: Its antigen is not identified.

The V and J genes are TRBV5-4 and TRBJ2-1, with 9 positions matching TRBD2. The receptor was isolated from a man in his fifties or sixties in good health and CMV-seropositive. The sample comprised PBMCs. CDR3 protein: CASSSQRGVYNEQFF. The CDR3 DNA reads as TGTGCCAGCAGCTCTCAGCGGGGGGTCTACAATGAGCAGTTCTTC.